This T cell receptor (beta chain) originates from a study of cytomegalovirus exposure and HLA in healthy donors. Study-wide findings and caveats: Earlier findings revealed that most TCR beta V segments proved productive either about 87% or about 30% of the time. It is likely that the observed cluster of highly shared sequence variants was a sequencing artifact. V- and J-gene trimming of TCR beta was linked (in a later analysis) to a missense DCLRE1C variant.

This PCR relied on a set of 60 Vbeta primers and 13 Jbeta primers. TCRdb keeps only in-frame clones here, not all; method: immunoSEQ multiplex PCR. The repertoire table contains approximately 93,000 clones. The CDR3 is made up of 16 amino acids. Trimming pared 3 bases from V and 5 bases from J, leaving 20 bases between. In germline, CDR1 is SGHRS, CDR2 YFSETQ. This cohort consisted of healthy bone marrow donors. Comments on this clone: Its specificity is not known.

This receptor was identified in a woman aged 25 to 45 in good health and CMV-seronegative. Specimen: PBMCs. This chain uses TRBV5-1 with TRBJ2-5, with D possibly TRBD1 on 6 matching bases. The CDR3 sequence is CASSSFSGQTTETQYF. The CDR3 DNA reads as TGCGCCAGCAGCTCGTTTTCTGGACAGACAACGGAGACCCAGTACTTC.